This is a list of T cell receptor beta chains from one sample in a study of blood T cell repertoires in COVID-19. The repertoire was sequenced with immunoSEQ multiplex PCR; TCRdb's copy has only in-frame clones and lacks some. The table includes about 90,000 clones, more than 70% detected once. Material: peripheral blood. The source is a human donor in a cohort sampled during active COVID-19. Each CDR3 is given with its conserved first and last residue. D genes are given only for firm matches. Where a row states a size, it is once, few, many or the class of an expanded clone; other rows omit it.

cdr3_nt: TGTGCCAGCAGCTTCATTTGGGAGGGGCCGAACACTGAAGCTTTCTTT
cdr3_aa: CASSFIWEGPNTEAFF
clone_size: -
v_call: TRBV11-2
j_call: TRBJ1-1
d_call: -

cdr3_nt: TGTGCCAGCACCACAGGGGGCTATGGCTACACCTTC
cdr3_aa: CASTTGGYGYTF
clone_size: -
v_call: TRBV9
j_call: TRBJ1-2
d_call: TRBD1

cdr3_nt: TGTGCCACCAGCAGAGATCTGCGGGGAGTGGGGGAACGAAGTTCACCCCTCCACTTT
cdr3_aa: CATSRDLRGVGERSSPLHF
clone_size: -
v_call: TRBV15
j_call: TRBJ1-6
d_call: -

cdr3_nt: TGTGCCAGCAGCTTAGACGGTCTCGATCTGTGGGAGACCCAGTACTTC
cdr3_aa: CASSLDGLDLWETQYF
clone_size: -
v_call: TRBV11-2
j_call: TRBJ2-5
d_call: -

cdr3_nt: TGTGCCAGCAGTGAAACACTAGCGGGGGGGGCGAATGAGCAGTTCTTC
cdr3_aa: CASSETLAGGANEQFF
clone_size: -
v_call: TRBV6-1
j_call: TRBJ2-1
d_call: TRBD2

cdr3_nt: TGTGCCAGCAGCCAAGGCGGGACGATGGGAGGAAAACTGTTTTTT
cdr3_aa: CASSQGGTMGGKLFF
clone_size: -
v_call: TRBV3-1/TRBV3-2
j_call: TRBJ1-4
d_call: -

cdr3_nt: TGTGCCAGCAGCGTAGGTGGTGGGAGGTATGGCTACACCTTC
cdr3_aa: CASSVGGGRYGYTF
clone_size: -
v_call: TRBV9
j_call: TRBJ1-2
d_call: -

cdr3_nt: TGCGCCAGCAGCTTGGGGGACAGACACGGAAATTCACCCCTCCACTTT
cdr3_aa: CASSLGDRHGNSPLHF
clone_size: few
v_call: TRBV5-1
j_call: TRBJ1-6
d_call: TRBD1

cdr3_nt: TGTGCCAGCAGCCCGGGGGTCCAAGAGACCCAGTACTTC
cdr3_aa: CASSPGVQETQYF
clone_size: once
v_call: TRBV11-3
j_call: TRBJ2-5
d_call: -

cdr3_nt: TGTGCCAGCAGAGACAGGGGATTCGGCGAGCAGTACTTC
cdr3_aa: CASRDRGFGEQYF
clone_size: -
v_call: TRBV6-5
j_call: TRBJ2-7
d_call: TRBD1

cdr3_nt: TGTGCCAGCAGTCCCCGACGGGAGTCTGAAGCTTTCTTT
cdr3_aa: CASSPRRESEAFF
clone_size: -
v_call: TRBV12-3/TRBV12-4
j_call: TRBJ1-1
d_call: -

cdr3_nt: TGTGCCAGCAGTTTCTTTGGCGGGGCCCAAGAGACCCAGTACTTC
cdr3_aa: CASSFFGGAQETQYF
clone_size: -
v_call: TRBV28
j_call: TRBJ2-5
d_call: -

cdr3_nt: TGTGCCAGCAGCGTATCGACAGGGGGAAACACTGAAGCTTTCTTT
cdr3_aa: CASSVSTGGNTEAFF
clone_size: once
v_call: TRBV7-6
j_call: TRBJ1-1
d_call: TRBD1

cdr3_nt: TGTGCCAGCAGTGCAGGGGTGAACACCATATATTTT
cdr3_aa: CASSAGVNTIYF
clone_size: -
v_call: TRBV28
j_call: TRBJ1-3
d_call: -

cdr3_nt: TGTGCCAGCAGTTCGGACAGGGAAAATTATGGCTACACCTTC
cdr3_aa: CASSSDRENYGYTF
clone_size: once
v_call: TRBV27
j_call: TRBJ1-2
d_call: TRBD1

cdr3_nt: TGCGCCAGCAGCTTGCGCAGCGGAGGTGACAATGAGCAGTTCTTC
cdr3_aa: CASSLRSGGDNEQFF
clone_size: -
v_call: TRBV5-1
j_call: TRBJ2-1
d_call: -

cdr3_nt: TGTGCCAGCAGCGTGACAGGGTCCAATCAGCCCCAGCATTTT
cdr3_aa: CASSVTGSNQPQHF
clone_size: -
v_call: TRBV9
j_call: TRBJ1-5
d_call: TRBD1

cdr3_nt: TGTGCCAGCAGGGGGACAGGGGGCTGGGGTGAAGCTTTCTTT
cdr3_aa: CASRGTGGWGEAFF
clone_size: -
v_call: TRBV5-6
j_call: TRBJ1-1
d_call: TRBD1

cdr3_nt: TGTGCCAGCAGCGGCGGACTCCCCAATGAGCAGTTCTTC
cdr3_aa: CASSGGLPNEQFF
clone_size: -
v_call: TRBV2
j_call: TRBJ2-1
d_call: -

cdr3_nt: TGTGCCTGGACTAGCGGGGGTACCGGGGAGCTGTTTTTT
cdr3_aa: CAWTSGGTGELFF
clone_size: -
v_call: TRBV30
j_call: TRBJ2-2
d_call: TRBD2

cdr3_nt: TGTGCCAGCAGTTTCGATCACGACCGACAGGGCGGCAATCAGCCCCAGCATTTT
cdr3_aa: CASSFDHDRQGGNQPQHF
clone_size: few
v_call: TRBV28
j_call: TRBJ1-5
d_call: TRBD1

cdr3_nt: TGTGCCAGCAGTAGGACAGGGAGGAATGAAAAACTGTTTTTT
cdr3_aa: CASSRTGRNEKLFF
clone_size: -
v_call: TRBV6-5
j_call: TRBJ1-4
d_call: TRBD1

cdr3_nt: TGTGCCACCAGTGAGGCCGGGACAGGGGCTAGCAATGAGCAGTTCTTC
cdr3_aa: CATSEAGTGASNEQFF
clone_size: -
v_call: TRBV24-1
j_call: TRBJ2-1
d_call: TRBD1

cdr3_nt: TGTGCCAGTAGTATGGGCAGTTCTAATGAAAAACTGTTTTTT
cdr3_aa: CASSMGSSNEKLFF
clone_size: once
v_call: TRBV19
j_call: TRBJ1-4
d_call: -

cdr3_nt: TGTGCCAGCAGTGTTCTGACTTCGAACACTGAAGCTTTCTTT
cdr3_aa: CASSVLTSNTEAFF
clone_size: -
v_call: TRBV2
j_call: TRBJ1-1
d_call: -

cdr3_nt: TGCGCCAGCAGCCAAGGACAGGGCGTCTCCTATGGCTACACCTTC
cdr3_aa: CASSQGQGVSYGYTF
clone_size: -
v_call: TRBV4-1
j_call: TRBJ1-2
d_call: TRBD1

cdr3_nt: TGTGCCACCCGGGACAGATCCTACGAGCAGTACTTC
cdr3_aa: CATRDRSYEQYF
clone_size: -
v_call: TRBV6-6
j_call: TRBJ2-7
d_call: TRBD1

cdr3_nt: TGTGCCAGCAGCTTATCGGACAGGTTTGATCAGCCCCAGCATTTT
cdr3_aa: CASSLSDRFDQPQHF
clone_size: -
v_call: TRBV7-9
j_call: TRBJ1-5
d_call: TRBD1

cdr3_nt: TGTGCCAGCACCGGGTTCATGAACACTGAAGCTTTCTTT
cdr3_aa: CASTGFMNTEAFF
clone_size: -
v_call: TRBV2
j_call: TRBJ1-1
d_call: -

cdr3_nt: TGTGCCAGCAGCTTAATTCGGGGGGTGAACACCGGGGAGCTGTTTTTT
cdr3_aa: CASSLIRGVNTGELFF
clone_size: -
v_call: TRBV7-3
j_call: TRBJ2-2
d_call: TRBD2

cdr3_nt: TGCGCCAGCACCTTCGGGTTGTCCACACGTTTCTCCTACGAGCAGTACTTC
cdr3_aa: CASTFGLSTRFSYEQYF
clone_size: -
v_call: TRBV5-1
j_call: TRBJ2-7
d_call: -

cdr3_nt: TGTGCCAGCAGCTTAGGGGGCGGGGCGAGAAACACCATATATTTT
cdr3_aa: CASSLGGGARNTIYF
clone_size: -
v_call: TRBV7-2
j_call: TRBJ1-3
d_call: -

cdr3_nt: TGTGCCAGCAGAGATACAGGGGCCAAAAACATTCAGTACTTC
cdr3_aa: CASRDTGAKNIQYF
clone_size: -
v_call: TRBV16
j_call: TRBJ2-4
d_call: -

cdr3_nt: TGTGCCAGCAGGCAATACAGGGAGTGGGGAGAGACCCAGTACTTC
cdr3_aa: CASRQYREWGETQYF
clone_size: -
v_call: TRBV5-4
j_call: TRBJ2-5
d_call: -

cdr3_nt: TGTGCCAGCAGTTCCACCGGAGGGGGCTACACCTTC
cdr3_aa: CASSSTGGGYTF
clone_size: -
v_call: TRBV6-5
j_call: TRBJ1-2
d_call: -

cdr3_nt: TGTGCCAGCAGCCCGACGGGGTCCTACGAGCAGTACTTC
cdr3_aa: CASSPTGSYEQYF
clone_size: -
v_call: TRBV11-2
j_call: TRBJ2-7
d_call: -

cdr3_nt: TGTGCCTCAAGGCCAGGCCCGGGGACTGAAGCTTTCTTT
cdr3_aa: CASRPGPGTEAFF
clone_size: -
v_call: TRBV30
j_call: TRBJ1-1
d_call: -

cdr3_nt: TGTGCCAGCAGCGGGAGGGGACAAACCCCTGGGACCCAGTACTTC
cdr3_aa: CASSGRGQTPGTQYF
clone_size: -
v_call: TRBV5-4
j_call: TRBJ2-5
d_call: -

cdr3_nt: TGTGCCAGTAGTAGAACAGAGTACTATGGCTACACCTTC
cdr3_aa: CASSRTEYYGYTF
clone_size: -
v_call: TRBV19
j_call: TRBJ1-2
d_call: -

cdr3_nt: TGTGCCAGCTCGCCTCCGGGACTAGCGGGGGCTAATGAGCAGTTCTTC
cdr3_aa: CASSPPGLAGANEQFF
clone_size: -
v_call: TRBV18
j_call: TRBJ2-1
d_call: TRBD2

cdr3_nt: TGTGCCAGCAGCACCGCTATGGACGGGGGAAACTATGGCTACACCTTC
cdr3_aa: CASSTAMDGGNYGYTF
clone_size: -
v_call: TRBV28
j_call: TRBJ1-2
d_call: -

cdr3_nt: TGTGCCAGCAGTCCCCCGGCGGTGAGGACCCAGTACTTC
cdr3_aa: CASSPPAVRTQYF
clone_size: -
v_call: TRBV28
j_call: TRBJ2-5
d_call: -

cdr3_nt: TGTGCCAGCAGCCAGTTTGCTAACTATGGCTACACCTTC
cdr3_aa: CASSQFANYGYTF
clone_size: -
v_call: TRBV5-4
j_call: TRBJ1-2
d_call: -

cdr3_nt: TGTGCCAGCAGCCGACAGGGTTTCACTGAAGCTTTCTTT
cdr3_aa: CASSRQGFTEAFF
clone_size: few
v_call: TRBV12-3/TRBV12-4
j_call: TRBJ1-1
d_call: TRBD1

cdr3_nt: TGTGCCAGCCAGCTAGCGGGCACAGATACGCAGTATTTT
cdr3_aa: CASQLAGTDTQYF
clone_size: -
v_call: TRBV2
j_call: TRBJ2-3
d_call: TRBD2

cdr3_nt: TGTGCCATCAGACAGGGGTTACTGGCCCAAGAGACCCAGTACTTC
cdr3_aa: CAIRQGLLAQETQYF
clone_size: -
v_call: TRBV10-3
j_call: TRBJ2-5
d_call: TRBD1

cdr3_nt: TGTGCCAGCAGCAAAGGCCCTCGGGGGATCGATGAGGAGACCCAGTACTTC
cdr3_aa: CASSKGPRGIDEETQYF
clone_size: -
v_call: TRBV9
j_call: TRBJ2-5
d_call: -

cdr3_nt: TGTGCCAGCAGACCGGACAGGGGGCGCGGGGCCAAAAACATTCAGTACTTC
cdr3_aa: CASRPDRGRGAKNIQYF
clone_size: -
v_call: TRBV7-9
j_call: TRBJ2-4
d_call: TRBD1

cdr3_nt: TGCGCCAGCAGCCTAGAGGCAAGCTCCTACAATGAGCAGTTCTTC
cdr3_aa: CASSLEASSYNEQFF
clone_size: few
v_call: TRBV4-1
j_call: TRBJ2-1
d_call: -

cdr3_nt: TGTGCTACGGCGGGGAACACTGAAGCTTTCTTT
cdr3_aa: CATAGNTEAFF
clone_size: -
v_call: TRBV2
j_call: TRBJ1-1
d_call: -

cdr3_nt: TGTGCCAGCAGTGTGACAGGGTTAGCTTTCTTT
cdr3_aa: CASSVTGLAFF
clone_size: -
v_call: TRBV2
j_call: TRBJ1-1
d_call: TRBD1

cdr3_nt: TGCAGCGTTGTCTCCCAAGACAGGGGACCCTCCTACGAGCAGTACTTC
cdr3_aa: CSVVSQDRGPSYEQYF
clone_size: -
v_call: TRBV29-1
j_call: TRBJ2-7
d_call: TRBD1

cdr3_nt: TGTGCCACCAGCAGCAGAACTACAAGCCAAGAGACCCAGTACTTC
cdr3_aa: CATSSRTTSQETQYF
clone_size: -
v_call: TRBV15
j_call: TRBJ2-5
d_call: -

cdr3_nt: TGTGCCAGCAGCTTAACAGGGGGCTCTAACACTGAAGCTTTCTTT
cdr3_aa: CASSLTGGSNTEAFF
clone_size: -
v_call: TRBV7-9
j_call: TRBJ1-1
d_call: TRBD1

cdr3_nt: TGTGCCAGCAGTTACTCCTACAGGGAATTCTATGGCTACACCTTC
cdr3_aa: CASSYSYREFYGYTF
clone_size: -
v_call: TRBV6-5
j_call: TRBJ1-2
d_call: -

cdr3_nt: TGTGCCAGTAGTTCTACCCCAAGGAGCGGGGAGCTGTTTTTT
cdr3_aa: CASSSTPRSGELFF
clone_size: -
v_call: TRBV19
j_call: TRBJ2-2
d_call: -

cdr3_nt: TGTGCCAGCAGCCAAGGGGCAGTGACCACAGATACGCAGTATTTT
cdr3_aa: CASSQGAVTTDTQYF
clone_size: few
v_call: TRBV4-2
j_call: TRBJ2-3
d_call: -

cdr3_nt: TGCGCCAGCGCCCTCAGGGGTAGGAATGAGCAGTTCTTC
cdr3_aa: CASALRGRNEQFF
clone_size: -
v_call: TRBV5-1
j_call: TRBJ2-1
d_call: -

cdr3_nt: TGTGCCAGTAGTATTGGACAGGGAAGAAAGGCTGGCTACACCTTC
cdr3_aa: CASSIGQGRKAGYTF
clone_size: once
v_call: TRBV19
j_call: TRBJ1-2
d_call: TRBD1

cdr3_nt: TGTGCCAGCAGCTCGGGACTAGACACCGGGGAGCTGTTTTTT
cdr3_aa: CASSSGLDTGELFF
clone_size: -
v_call: TRBV7-2
j_call: TRBJ2-2
d_call: TRBD2